The rows below give T cell receptor beta chains drawn from one sample of a study of blood T cell repertoires in COVID-19. Only in-frame clones appear in the TCRdb table, and some are missing; sequencing was by immunoSEQ multiplex PCR. The sample contains about 410,000 clones, around 91% of which appear only once. Sequencing input: peripheral blood. Every receptor here comes from a middle-aged woman with COVID-19, enrolled during active disease. CDR3s include the opening cysteine and the closing phenylalanine or tryptophan. A D gene is named only where the DNA matches it firmly. Clone size is not always given. Where it is, it says once, few, many or a class for expanded clones.

size,D,J,V,CDR3,DNA
.,.,TRBJ1-3,TRBV7-8,CASSPLRGGSGNTIYF,TGTGCCAGCAGCCCCCTGAGGGGGGGTTCTGGAAACACCATATATTTT
once,TRBD1,TRBJ2-3,TRBV3-1/TRBV3-2,CASSQFRYRGPTDTQYF,TGTGCCAGCAGCCAATTTCGGTACAGGGGCCCCACAGATACGCAGTATTTT
.,TRBD2,TRBJ2-2,TRBV11-2,CASSSLRTSGGANTGELFF,TGTGCCAGCAGCTCGCTCAGGACTAGCGGGGGGGCGAACACCGGGGAGCTGTTTTTT
.,TRBD1,TRBJ1-2,TRBV6-5,CASSYQQGVGYTF,TGTGCCAGCAGTTATCAACAGGGGGTTGGCTACACCTTC
.,.,TRBJ1-2,TRBV5-4,CASSHVTGGYTF,TGTGCCAGCAGTCACGTAACAGGTGGCTACACCTTC
.,.,TRBJ1-1,TRBV5-1,CASSLGRTAGTEAFF,TGCGCCAGCAGCTTGGGAAGAACGGCGGGCACTGAAGCTTTCTTT
.,.,TRBJ1-5,TRBV6-6,CASSYMGSVGNQPQHF,TGTGCCAGCAGTTACATGGGGAGTGTAGGCAATCAGCCCCAGCATTTT
.,TRBD2,TRBJ2-1,TRBV18,CASSPPLAGINNEQFF,TGTGCCAGCTCACCACCCCTAGCGGGAATAAACAATGAGCAGTTCTTC
.,.,TRBJ2-5,TRBV28,CASRTGYQETQYF,TGTGCCAGCAGAACAGGTTACCAAGAGACCCAGTACTTC
.,.,TRBJ1-2,TRBV28,CASRDRRYGYTF,TGTGCCAGCAGGGACAGAAGGTATGGCTACACCTTC
.,TRBD2,TRBJ2-1,TRBV5-1,CASALAGGLDNEQFF,TGCGCCAGCGCACTAGCGGGGGGGCTTGACAATGAGCAGTTCTTC
once,.,TRBJ1-5,TRBV19,CASSLLVAAYQPQHF,TGTGCCAGTAGCCTTCTCGTGGCGGCGTATCAGCCCCAGCATTTT
.,TRBD1,TRBJ1-6,TRBV6-2/TRBV6-3,CASSYSGQALPLHF,TGTGCCAGCAGTTACTCGGGACAGGCCTTGCCCCTCCACTTT
.,TRBD2,TRBJ2-2,TRBV18,CASSPYPSGDTGELFF,TGTGCCAGCTCACCTTATCCTAGCGGAGACACCGGGGAGCTGTTTTTT
.,TRBD1,TRBJ2-5,TRBV13,CASSLGLSPQGPQQETQYF,TGTGCCAGCAGCTTAGGCCTATCTCCACAGGGGCCCCAACAAGAGACCCAGTACTTC
.,TRBD1,TRBJ1-6,TRBV5-1,CASSTSDRGVSPLHF,TGCGCCAGCAGCACCTCGGACAGGGGAGTCTCACCCCTCCACTTT
.,TRBD2,TRBJ2-7,TRBV5-4,CASSLAPSGSYEQYF,TGTGCCAGCAGCTTGGCCCCTAGCGGGAGTTACGAGCAGTACTTC
.,TRBD1,TRBJ1-2,TRBV6-5,CASRSTGGSGYTF,TGTGCCAGCAGATCCACAGGGGGCTCAGGCTACACCTTC
.,.,TRBJ2-5,TRBV28,CASSELTGIETQYF,TGTGCCAGCAGTGAGCTGACAGGAATTGAGACCCAGTACTTC
.,.,TRBJ2-5,TRBV18,CASSPDRETQYF,TGTGCCAGCTCACCGGACAGAGAGACCCAGTACTTC
.,.,TRBJ1-1,TRBV28,CASSLPSGMNTEAFF,TGTGCCAGCAGTTTGCCCTCCGGGATGAACACTGAAGCTTTCTTT
.,TRBD2,TRBJ2-7,TRBV7-3,CASSLTASGRSYEQYF,TGTGCCAGCAGCTTAACTGCCAGCGGGAGATCCTACGAGCAGTACTTC
.,.,TRBJ2-1,TRBV2,CASSEVRTDYNEQFF,TGTGCCAGCAGTGAAGTGAGGACAGACTACAATGAGCAGTTCTTC
.,.,TRBJ1-2,TRBV11-1,CASRPDMEGPYTF,TGTGCCAGCAGACCGGACATGGAAGGGCCTTACACCTTC
.,.,TRBJ1-2,TRBV27,CASSSQASNYGYTF,TGTGCCAGCAGTTCACAGGCCTCTAACTATGGCTACACCTTC
.,TRBD2,TRBJ2-5,TRBV10-3,CAISEASGGAETQYF,TGTGCCATCAGTGAGGCTAGCGGGGGGGCAGAGACCCAGTACTTC
.,.,TRBJ1-2,TRBV29-1,CSAYNSGGGYGYTF,TGCAGCGCTTATAACAGCGGGGGTGGGTATGGCTACACCTTC
once,TRBD1,TRBJ1-1,TRBV11-1,CASSPQGGQGNSEAFF,TGTGCCAGCAGCCCCCAGGGGGGACAGGGGAACTCTGAAGCTTTCTTT
.,TRBD1,TRBJ2-1,TRBV9,CASSAGGLAYNEQFF,TGTGCCAGCAGCGCAGGGGGCTTGGCGTACAATGAGCAGTTCTTC
.,.,TRBJ2-5,TRBV28,CASTRYQETQYF,TGTGCCAGCACCCGTTACCAAGAGACCCAGTACTTC
.,.,TRBJ2-5,TRBV25-1,CASSPRTGVQETQYF,TGTGCCAGCAGCCCCAGGACGGGGGTGCAAGAGACCCAGTACTTC
few,TRBD1,TRBJ1-5,TRBV10-3,CAISGGQGYNQPQHF,TGTGCCATCAGCGGTGGACAGGGATACAATCAGCCCCAGCATTTT
.,TRBD1,TRBJ2-7,TRBV2,CASIPGRQGESSYEQYF,TGTGCCAGTATCCCCGGGCGACAGGGAGAAAGCTCCTACGAGCAGTACTTC
.,.,TRBJ2-3,TRBV20-1,CSAYRTDTQYF,TGCAGTGCATATCGGACAGATACGCAGTATTTT
.,.,TRBJ1-1,TRBV28,CASSSVRRLQGYTEAFF,TGTGCCAGCAGCTCCGTGAGACGATTACAGGGATACACTGAAGCTTTCTTT
.,TRBD1,TRBJ1-6,TRBV19,CASSLLTGGNSPLHF,TGTGCCAGTAGCTTACTTACAGGGGGAAATTCACCCCTCCACTTT
.,TRBD2,TRBJ2-5,TRBV5-1,CASSRPGGRGSSGRFGETQYF,TGCGCCAGCAGCCGCCCAGGTGGAAGAGGTTCTAGCGGGAGGTTTGGCGAGACCCAGTACTTC
.,.,TRBJ1-1,TRBV5-4,CASTWSPENTEAFF,TGTGCCAGCACCTGGAGCCCGGAGAACACTGAAGCTTTCTTT
.,TRBD1,TRBJ2-7,TRBV6-2/TRBV6-3,CASSLGQGAYEQYF,TGTGCCAGCAGCCTGGGACAGGGGGCGTACGAGCAGTACTTC
.,.,TRBJ1-3,TRBV3-1/TRBV3-2,CASSTWTAGNTIYF,TGTGCCAGCAGCACTTGGACAGCTGGAAACACCATATATTTT
.,TRBD1,TRBJ2-5,TRBV5-5,CASRFGRGQGPLGQETQYF,TGTGCCAGCAGATTTGGACGCGGACAGGGGCCACTTGGCCAAGAGACCCAGTACTTC
.,.,TRBJ2-3,TRBV7-9,CASSPNREDTQYF,TGTGCCAGCAGTCCCAACAGGGAAGATACGCAGTATTTT
.,.,TRBJ2-3,TRBV28,CASSLTVSTDTQYF,TGTGCCAGCAGTTTGACAGTAAGCACAGATACGCAGTATTTT
.,.,TRBJ1-4,TRBV28,CASSLRGLRSEKLFF,TGTGCCAGCAGTTTACGGGGACTCCGGAGTGAAAAACTGTTTTTT
.,.,TRBJ1-1,TRBV15,CATRGSPWRETEAFF,TGTGCCACCAGGGGTTCTCCTTGGAGAGAGACTGAAGCTTTCTTT
.,.,TRBJ2-2,TRBV7-3,CASSSGLLNTGELFF,TGTGCCAGCAGCTCGGGACTTTTAAACACCGGGGAGCTGTTTTTT
.,.,TRBJ2-5,TRBV7-2,CASSFLGYQETQYF,TGTGCCAGCAGCTTCCTAGGCTACCAAGAGACCCAGTACTTC
.,.,TRBJ2-1,TRBV30,CAYGQGAPSYNEQFF,TGTGCCTATGGACAAGGGGCGCCCTCCTACAATGAGCAGTTCTTC
.,.,TRBJ1-5,TRBV28,CASRIRGFRNQPQHF,TGTGCCAGTCGGATTCGGGGTTTTCGCAATCAGCCCCAGCATTTT